Listed below are T cell receptor beta chains from one sample, sequenced in a study of breast tumors, draining lymph nodes, adjacent tissues. TCRdb redid the calling of the multiplex PCR reads with MiXCR, one entry per CDR3 protein. The top ten hold over 6.5% of the sample, which has approximately 90,000 distinct CDR3 sequences, over 25% seen once. Sequencing was performed on axillary lymph node tissue. The receptors here all came from a female donor with breast cancer. Some clones in this sample may be carry-over from other donors' samples. Both conserved end residues are part of each CDR3. D genes are given only for firm matches. The size entry is marked missing in some rows and otherwise reads once, few, many or a size class.

J: TRBJ2-1
V: TRBV6-1
size: NA
D: TRBD2
CDR3: CASSHGTSSRNEQFF

J: TRBJ2-1
V: TRBV9
size: NA
D: TRBD2
CDR3: CASSVGGSGGHNEQFF

J: TRBJ1-1
V: TRBV6-5
size: few
D: TRBD1
CDR3: CASSYNRDRETFF

J: TRBJ1-4
V: TRBV5-1
size: many
D: NA
CDR3: CASSPAGANEKLFF

J: TRBJ2-1
V: TRBV18
size: NA
D: TRBD1
CDR3: CASSIQGIVNEQFF

J: TRBJ1-6
V: TRBV6-1
size: many
D: NA
CDR3: CAGWDTYNSPLHF

J: TRBJ2-7
V: TRBV29-1
size: many
D: TRBD1
CDR3: CSVEVPGQAYEQYF

J: TRBJ1-4
V: TRBV7-9
size: many
D: TRBD1
CDR3: CASSLVGNRGREKLFF

J: TRBJ1-3
V: TRBV18
size: many
D: NA
CDR3: CASSLDLSGNTIYF

J: TRBJ1-2
V: TRBV6-6
size: many
D: TRBD1
CDR3: CASSHLGTGVVSYGYTF

J: TRBJ2-2
V: TRBV6-5
size: once
D: TRBD2
CDR3: CASSYSNRGLAGMLFF

J: TRBJ1-1
V: TRBV7-3
size: many
D: NA
CDR3: CASSLRGDTEAFF

J: TRBJ2-4
V: TRBV15
size: many
D: TRBD2
CDR3: CATSISGMAKNIQYF

J: TRBJ1-5
V: TRBV12-3/TRBV12-4
size: NA
D: TRBD1
CDR3: CASSFGTGGYQPQHF

J: TRBJ1-1
V: TRBV5-1
size: NA
D: TRBD1
CDR3: CASSSRDRGRGTEAFF

J: TRBJ1-3
V: TRBV7-8
size: NA
D: NA
CDR3: CASSLVEGSSGSTIYF

J: TRBJ2-1
V: TRBV14
size: many
D: NA
CDR3: CASSQDPQGGGYYNEQFF

J: TRBJ2-5
V: TRBV2
size: many
D: NA
CDR3: CASSKDSPPGETQYF

J: TRBJ2-1
V: TRBV7-2
size: many
D: TRBD2
CDR3: CASSSLAGGMNEQFF

J: TRBJ1-1
V: TRBV3-1
size: once
D: TRBD1
CDR3: CASSLRTGITEAFF

J: TRBJ2-7
V: TRBV19
size: many
D: TRBD2
CDR3: CAAGGLYEQYF

J: TRBJ2-5
V: TRBV12-3/TRBV12-4
size: many
D: TRBD2
CDR3: CASSRPGLAGVRETQYF

J: TRBJ2-7
V: TRBV19
size: many
D: NA
CDR3: CASSRSVSYEQYF

J: TRBJ2-2
V: TRBV10-1
size: many
D: TRBD2
CDR3: CASRGTSGREMDTGELFF

J: TRBJ1-6
V: TRBV6-6
size: many
D: TRBD1
CDR3: CASRGDRGRSYNSPLHF

J: TRBJ1-1
V: TRBV12-3/TRBV12-4
size: NA
D: NA
CDR3: CASARLNTEAFF

J: TRBJ2-3
V: TRBV20-1
size: NA
D: NA
CDR3: CSAFRTGVTDTQYF

J: TRBJ2-5
V: TRBV6-2/TRBV6-3
size: NA
D: NA
CDR3: CASSPLGREQYF

J: TRBJ2-1
V: TRBV5-5
size: many
D: TRBD2
CDR3: CASSLLAGGLYNEQFF

J: TRBJ1-2
V: TRBV7-9
size: once
D: NA
CDR3: CASSHPRQDGYTF

J: TRBJ1-1
V: TRBV7-6
size: many
D: NA
CDR3: CASSSSESTEAFF

J: TRBJ2-1
V: TRBV15
size: many
D: NA
CDR3: CATSRLQDYNEQFF

J: TRBJ2-1
V: TRBV19
size: NA
D: TRBD2
CDR3: CASSVLTSGTYNEQFF

J: TRBJ1-1
V: TRBV9
size: NA
D: NA
CDR3: CASSVGGYLNTEAFF

J: TRBJ2-3
V: TRBV7-8
size: few
D: NA
CDR3: CASSLVVLTGRKAHTRYF

J: TRBJ2-4
V: TRBV29-1
size: NA
D: NA
CDR3: CIVERVRGTNIQYF